This entry describes one T cell receptor (beta chain). This clonotype was observed many times. No cognate antigen has been identified for it. Nothing much larger sits one base from this clone, and base qualities are not available. The data stem from a study of T cell repertoires in cytomegalovirus infection (dated by TCRdb to about 2019). Regarding the research as a whole: Donor HLA type was relevant to the analysis, because carriage of CMV infection together with the matching HLA type was indicated by public TCR beta signatures.

TCRdb names Illumina HiSeq 1500 as the instrument used. The public reads were run again by TCRdb, first through fastp at Q25 and then through MiXCR, and only productive beta chains were kept. A single entry per CDR3 protein holds the most common genes and DNA from its merged rows. This sample gives approximately 500,000 distinct CDR3 sequences in total; more than 20% of them show up just once. The biggest ten clones account for 13% of the sample. Study-wide conclusions, independent of this receptor: Carriers of CMV infection plus the relevant HLA type were discriminated by the cumulative frequency of public TCR beta family members in the study cohort and in an independent roughly 350-donor cohort. The ex vivo response was dominated by HLA-C-restricted CMV-specific TCR beta clonotypes, which also provided the single most frequent clonotype in two of eight donors.

The germline V gene supplies CDR1 MNHEY and CDR2 SVGEGT. At the junction V is shortened by 8 bases and J by 4 bases; bases outside the gene matches: 10. The cysteine opens and the phenylalanine closes a CDR3 of 15 amino acids. The kept DNA is CDR3 alone, 45 bases in frame from the first base. The source material was PBMCs. The chain was built from TRBV6-2 or TRBV6-3 and TRBJ2-2; 7 bases in the junction line up with TRBD1. The sequence was obtained from a human donor in good health (CMV status not recorded). Some clones in this sample may be carry-over from other donors' samples. The DNA sequence is TGTGCCAGCGAAGAGGGACAGTTCAGCACCGGGGAGCTGTTTTTT. Translated, it gives CASEEGQFSTGELFF.